This T cell receptor beta chain is drawn from a study of T-cell memory formation after mild COVID-19 (dated by TCRdb to the early 2020s). Background on the whole study: TCR sequence clusters from the two donors were found to be largely donor specific. T-cell clones expanding and contracting after mild COVID-19 in two donors were tracked by longitudinal TCRalpha and TCRbeta repertoire sequencing. The cohort was made up of two young adult volunteers, one female and one male, who were previously healthy. Study-level results and caveats: Contracting CD4+ clones turned up mainly in the CM and EM memory subsets, whereas EMRA was where CD8+ clones were enriched. SARS-CoV-2 specificity of the second-wave clones peaking on day 37 was not confirmed. Only two mild cases were covered by the study, and larger cohorts that include severe cases with pre-infection samples were considered necessary. Some responding clones were detected in pre-infection memory, suggesting pre-existing cross-reactive memory T cells joined the SARS-CoV-2 response. Clones that contracted from day 15 to 85 showed balanced CD4/CD8 phenotypes, whereas a second wave of clones that expanded from day 15 to 37 leaned towards CD4+.

Sequencing was performed on an Illumina NovaSeq 6000. Using 5'RACE with constant-segment primers, TCRalpha and TCRbeta cDNA libraries were constructed, with sample barcodes and unique molecular identifiers added in the process. Trizol reagent was used to extract RNA from every sample. Libraries were amplified in two PCR steps, with a second sample barcode and Illumina TruSeq adapters added in the second step. Libraries were sequenced on an Illumina NovaSeq with 2 x 150 bp paired-end reads. On the authors' methods: Reads were demultiplexed and collapsed into UMI-guided consensus sequences with migec v1.2.7. Using mixcr v2.1.11, UMI consensuses were aligned to TRA and TRB V and J templates and then assembled into clonotypes. A clonotype was counted as expanded or contracted only if both edgeR and NoisET called the change significant, with noise models trained on biological replicates. For edgeR calls, the thresholds were a false discovery rate-adjusted p below 0.01 and a log2 fold-change of 1. PCA with hierarchical clustering of max-normalized trajectories of the 1000 most abundant clonotypes was used as exploratory dynamics analysis. Separately sequenced CD4+ and CD8+ repertoires were used to assign the CD4 or CD8 phenotype of responding clones. Through fastp at Q25 and MiXCR, TCRdb rebuilt clones from the public reads, retaining in-frame beta chains. Rows merge per CDR3 protein into single entries with the most common DNA and genes. The V and J calls reflect TCRdb's pipeline rather than the authors' work. Within this sample are around 320,000 distinct CDR3 sequences, with approximately 19% of them counted one time only. Approximately 21% of the sample is held by the ten biggest clonotypes.

At least ten counts were recorded for this clonotype. Its cognate antigen has yet to be identified. Base qualities are not provided; no much larger clone lies one nucleotide away. Ficoll-Paque density gradient centrifugation was the method used to isolate PBMCs. V and J lose 0 bases and 6 bases, and a span of 11 bases separates them. The CDR3 measures 14 amino acids from cysteine to phenylalanine. This entry keeps only the CDR3 DNA: 42 bases, framed from base 1. CDR1 SGHRS and CDR2 YFSETQ are derived from the germline V gene. Sequenced input: PBMCs or a T cell subset sorted from them (not recorded which). The TCR sequence derives from a man in his late teens or twenties who had mild COVID-19 (a few samples of this study predate the infection). The sample titles of this study are shuffled in the database, so cell type and time point are left out; the donor was told from shared clones. The chain joins TRBV5-1 to TRBJ2-3, with a tentative D gene TRBD1 over 5 matching bases. The DNA reads TGCGCCAGCAGCTTGGAAGGGGCAGGCGATACGCAGTATTTT. Its translation is CASSLEGAGDTQYF.